This is a list of T cell receptor beta chains from one sample in a study of blood T cell repertoires in COVID-19. The repertoire was sequenced with immunoSEQ multiplex PCR; TCRdb's copy has only in-frame clones and lacks some. Among hundreds of thousands of clones listed, 81% were seen once. Material: peripheral blood. These receptors were obtained from an elderly woman with COVID-19, enrolled during active disease. CDR3s include the opening cysteine and the closing phenylalanine or tryptophan. Fields, in order: D gene, J gene, clone size, V gene, CDR3 DNA, CDR3 protein. A D gene is named only where the DNA matches it firmly. Expanded clones are given a class, and other clones once, few, many or no size at all.

D gene: TRBD1
J gene: TRBJ1-3
clone size: NA
V gene: TRBV27
CDR3 DNA: TGTGCCAGCGGTGCACAGGGGACCTCTGGAAACACCATATATTTT
CDR3 protein: CASGAQGTSGNTIYF

D gene: NA
J gene: TRBJ1-1
clone size: NA
V gene: TRBV7-9
CDR3 DNA: TGTGCCAGCAGCGTCGCCTTCGGGGGTCGGGACACTGAAGCTTTCTTT
CDR3 protein: CASSVAFGGRDTEAFF

D gene: TRBD1
J gene: TRBJ2-3
clone size: once
V gene: TRBV5-1
CDR3 DNA: TGCGCCAGCAGCTCGACAGGGATCAGCACAGATACGCAGTATTTT
CDR3 protein: CASSSTGISTDTQYF

D gene: TRBD1
J gene: TRBJ1-5
clone size: NA
V gene: TRBV6-5
CDR3 DNA: TGTGCCAGCCCCGGGACAGAACTCCAGCCCCAGCATTTT
CDR3 protein: CASPGTELQPQHF

D gene: NA
J gene: TRBJ1-2
clone size: NA
V gene: TRBV5-1
CDR3 DNA: TGCGCCAGCAGCTTGGACAGTAACTATGGCTACACCTTC
CDR3 protein: CASSLDSNYGYTF

D gene: NA
J gene: TRBJ1-5
clone size: NA
V gene: TRBV6-2/TRBV6-3
CDR3 DNA: TGTGCCAGCAGTTCCCCGGACAGACAACTCCAGCATTTT
CDR3 protein: CASSSPDRQLQHF

D gene: TRBD1
J gene: TRBJ1-2
clone size: NA
V gene: TRBV11-2
CDR3 DNA: TGTGCCAGCAGCCGCCAGGGGGAGATGAACTATGGCTACACCTTC
CDR3 protein: CASSRQGEMNYGYTF

D gene: NA
J gene: TRBJ1-1
clone size: NA
V gene: TRBV30
CDR3 DNA: TGTGCCTGGAGTGTCGGCAGGGGAACTGAAGCTTTCTTT
CDR3 protein: CAWSVGRGTEAFF

D gene: NA
J gene: TRBJ2-1
clone size: NA
V gene: TRBV6-5
CDR3 DNA: TGTGCCAGCAGTAGGGGGATCCAGAATGAGCAGTTCTTC
CDR3 protein: CASSRGIQNEQFF

D gene: NA
J gene: TRBJ2-4
clone size: NA
V gene: TRBV5-1
CDR3 DNA: TGCGCCAGCAGCTCCGGGACGGAGGGAAACATTCAGTACTTC
CDR3 protein: CASSSGTEGNIQYF

D gene: TRBD2
J gene: TRBJ2-1
clone size: NA
V gene: TRBV19
CDR3 DNA: TGTGCCAGTAGTATCACTAGCGGTTACAATGAGCAGTTCTTC
CDR3 protein: CASSITSGYNEQFF

D gene: NA
J gene: TRBJ1-5
clone size: NA
V gene: TRBV10-3
CDR3 DNA: TGTGCCACCCTCAGGGATGCGGGACAGCCCCAGCATTTT
CDR3 protein: CATLRDAGQPQHF

D gene: NA
J gene: TRBJ1-2
clone size: NA
V gene: TRBV6-1
CDR3 DNA: TGTGCCAGCAGTGAAGCGCTAGGCACCTATGGCTACACCTTC
CDR3 protein: CASSEALGTYGYTF

D gene: TRBD1
J gene: TRBJ1-2
clone size: NA
V gene: TRBV29-1
CDR3 DNA: TGCAGCGTTGAAGCTGGACAGGCAGATGGCTACACCTTC
CDR3 protein: CSVEAGQADGYTF

D gene: TRBD2
J gene: TRBJ2-1
clone size: NA
V gene: TRBV4-1
CDR3 DNA: TGCGCCAGCAGCCAAGGGACTAGCGACGGGAATGAGCAGTTCTTC
CDR3 protein: CASSQGTSDGNEQFF

D gene: NA
J gene: TRBJ1-6
clone size: NA
V gene: TRBV5-1
CDR3 DNA: TGCGCCAGCAGATCCGACACGAGTTATAATTCACCCCTCCACTTT
CDR3 protein: CASRSDTSYNSPLHF

D gene: TRBD1
J gene: TRBJ1-2
clone size: NA
V gene: TRBV29-1
CDR3 DNA: TGCAGCGTTGAAGGACAGGGGAAAGGCTACACCTTC
CDR3 protein: CSVEGQGKGYTF

D gene: TRBD1
J gene: TRBJ2-7
clone size: NA
V gene: TRBV5-1
CDR3 DNA: TGCGCCAGCAGAGATGTCGGGACAGCCCTCTACGAGCAGTACTTC
CDR3 protein: CASRDVGTALYEQYF